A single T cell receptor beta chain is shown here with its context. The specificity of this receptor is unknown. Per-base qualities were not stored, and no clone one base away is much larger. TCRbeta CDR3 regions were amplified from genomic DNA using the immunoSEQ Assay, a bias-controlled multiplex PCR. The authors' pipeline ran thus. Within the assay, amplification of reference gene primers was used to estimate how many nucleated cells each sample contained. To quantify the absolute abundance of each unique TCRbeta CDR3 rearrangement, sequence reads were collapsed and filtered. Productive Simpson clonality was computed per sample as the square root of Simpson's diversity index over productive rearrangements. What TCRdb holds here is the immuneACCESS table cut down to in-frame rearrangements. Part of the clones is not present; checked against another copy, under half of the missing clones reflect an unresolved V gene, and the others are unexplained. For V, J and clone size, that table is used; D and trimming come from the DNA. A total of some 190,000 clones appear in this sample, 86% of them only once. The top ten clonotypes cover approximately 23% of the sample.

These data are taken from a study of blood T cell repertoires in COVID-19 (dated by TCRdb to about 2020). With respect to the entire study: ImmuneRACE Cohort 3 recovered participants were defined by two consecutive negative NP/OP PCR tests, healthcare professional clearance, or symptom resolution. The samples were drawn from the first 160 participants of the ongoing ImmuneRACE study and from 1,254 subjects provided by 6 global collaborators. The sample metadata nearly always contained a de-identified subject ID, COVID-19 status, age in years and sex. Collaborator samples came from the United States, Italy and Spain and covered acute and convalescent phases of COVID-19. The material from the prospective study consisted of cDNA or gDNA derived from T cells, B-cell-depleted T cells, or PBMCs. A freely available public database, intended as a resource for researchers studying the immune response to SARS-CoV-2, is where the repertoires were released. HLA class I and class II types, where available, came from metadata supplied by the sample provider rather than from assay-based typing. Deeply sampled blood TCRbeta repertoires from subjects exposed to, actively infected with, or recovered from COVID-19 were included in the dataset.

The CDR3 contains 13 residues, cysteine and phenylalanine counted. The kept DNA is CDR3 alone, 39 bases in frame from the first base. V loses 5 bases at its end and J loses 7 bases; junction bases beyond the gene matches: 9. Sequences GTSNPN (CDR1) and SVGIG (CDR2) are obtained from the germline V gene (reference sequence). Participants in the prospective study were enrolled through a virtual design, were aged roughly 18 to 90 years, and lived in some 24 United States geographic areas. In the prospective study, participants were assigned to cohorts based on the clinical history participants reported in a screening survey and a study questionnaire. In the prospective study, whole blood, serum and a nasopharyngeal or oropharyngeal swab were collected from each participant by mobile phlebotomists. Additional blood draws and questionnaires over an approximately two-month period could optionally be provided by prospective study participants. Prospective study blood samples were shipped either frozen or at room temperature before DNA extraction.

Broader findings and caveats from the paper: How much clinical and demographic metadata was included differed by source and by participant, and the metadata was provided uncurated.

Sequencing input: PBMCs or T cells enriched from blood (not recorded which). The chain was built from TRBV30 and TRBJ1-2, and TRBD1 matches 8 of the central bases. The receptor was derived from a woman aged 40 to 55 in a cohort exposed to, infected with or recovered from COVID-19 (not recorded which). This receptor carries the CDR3 CAWASQGAGGYTF. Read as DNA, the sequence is TGTGCCTGGGCGTCTCAGGGGGCGGGTGGCTACACCTTC.